These T cell receptor beta chains were read from a single sample in a study of blood T cell repertoires in COVID-19. TCRdb keeps only in-frame clones here, not all; method: immunoSEQ multiplex PCR. The sample holds around 320,000 clones, roughly 90% seen once. Sequencing was done on a sample of PBMCs or T cells enriched from blood (not recorded which). All receptors come from a woman aged 25 to 45 who had been exposed to COVID-19. Both conserved end residues are part of each CDR3. The D gene is left open where the match is weak. Clone size is given for some rows only: seen once, a few or many times, or a class if the clone is expanded.

clone size: NA
J gene: TRBJ2-2
D gene: NA
V gene: TRBV7-6
CDR3 protein: CASSSKVRLGELFF
CDR3 DNA: TGTGCCAGCAGCTCCAAGGTCCGACTGGGGGAGCTGTTTTTT

clone size: few
J gene: TRBJ2-2
D gene: NA
V gene: TRBV19
CDR3 protein: CASRDVSGTNTGELFF
CDR3 DNA: TGTGCCAGTAGAGACGTTAGCGGAACGAACACCGGGGAGCTGTTTTTT

clone size: NA
J gene: TRBJ1-3
D gene: NA
V gene: TRBV29-1
CDR3 protein: CSVEFWHTIYF
CDR3 DNA: TGCAGCGTTGAGTTCTGGCACACCATATATTTT

clone size: NA
J gene: TRBJ2-7
D gene: NA
V gene: TRBV5-6
CDR3 protein: CASSGLRYEQYF
CDR3 DNA: TGTGCCAGCAGCGGACTCCGGTACGAGCAGTACTTC

clone size: NA
J gene: TRBJ2-1
D gene: TRBD2
V gene: TRBV15
CDR3 protein: CATSRGSGGPYYNEQFF
CDR3 DNA: TGTGCCACCAGCAGAGGGAGCGGGGGGCCCTATTACAATGAGCAGTTCTTC

clone size: NA
J gene: TRBJ2-3
D gene: NA
V gene: TRBV27
CDR3 protein: CASSLSAGWNSDTQYF
CDR3 DNA: TGTGCCAGCAGTTTATCGGCAGGGTGGAACTCAGATACGCAGTATTTT

clone size: NA
J gene: TRBJ2-7
D gene: NA
V gene: TRBV4-1
CDR3 protein: CASSQGSGYEQYF
CDR3 DNA: TGCGCCAGCAGCCAAGGGTCCGGCTACGAGCAGTACTTC

clone size: NA
J gene: TRBJ2-1
D gene: TRBD2
V gene: TRBV3-1/TRBV3-2
CDR3 protein: CASSQGLAGGFSSYNEQFF
CDR3 DNA: TGTGCCAGCAGCCAGGGACTAGCGGGGGGTTTTAGCTCCTACAATGAGCAGTTCTTC

clone size: NA
J gene: TRBJ2-7
D gene: NA
V gene: TRBV2
CDR3 protein: CASSGQEIYEQYF
CDR3 DNA: TGTGCCAGCAGCGGACAAGAGATTTACGAGCAGTACTTC

clone size: NA
J gene: TRBJ1-6
D gene: TRBD1
V gene: TRBV5-1
CDR3 protein: CASSRPGTANSPLHF
CDR3 DNA: TGCGCCAGCAGCCGCCCCGGGACAGCAAATTCACCCCTCCACTTT

clone size: NA
J gene: TRBJ2-5
D gene: NA
V gene: TRBV10-3
CDR3 protein: CAISESNSRVYRQETQYF
CDR3 DNA: TGTGCCATCAGTGAGTCTAACTCGCGGGTCTACCGGCAAGAGACCCAGTACTTC